This T cell receptor (beta chain) originates from a study of cytomegalovirus exposure and HLA in healthy donors. Across the study: The 130 or so validation repertoires were reported in a later analysis to have been generated on the same platform as the approximately 700 first-cohort repertoires.

Regarding the study as a whole: According to a subsequent analysis, TCR clusters from the first cohort were inclined to appear together in the roughly 130 validation repertoires.

Deletions cut 8 bases from V and 1 base from J, with 13 bases between. The CDR3 runs to 14 residues. CDR1 SNHLY and CDR2 FYNNEI come from the germline V gene. While the first cohort had 650 to 850 subjects, the donors belonged to the separate validation cohort of fewer than 150 subjects. The repertoire was sequenced with immunoSEQ multiplex PCR; TCRdb's copy has only in-frame clones and lacks some. The sample carries about 260,000 clones, about 90% recorded once. To note about this clone: No antigen is known for it.

Sequencing was done on a sample of PBMCs. This receptor was taken from a woman in her twenties or thirties in good health and CMV-seronegative. The chain recombines TRBV2 with TRBJ2-3; possibly TRBD2 for D (6 bases). The CDR3 loop reads CASGRELRTDTQYF. The CDR3 bases are TGTGCCAGCGGTCGGGAGCTCCGCACAGATACGCAGTATTTT.